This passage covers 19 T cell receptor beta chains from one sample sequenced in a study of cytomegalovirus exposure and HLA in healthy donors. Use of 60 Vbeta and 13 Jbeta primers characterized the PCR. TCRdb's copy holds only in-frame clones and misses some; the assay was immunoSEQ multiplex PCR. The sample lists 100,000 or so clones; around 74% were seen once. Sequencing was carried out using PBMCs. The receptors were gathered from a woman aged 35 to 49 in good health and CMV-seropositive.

CDR3 region: CASSFQGTDTQYF. CDR3 in DNA: TGTGCCAGCAGCTTCCAGGGCACAGATACGCAGTATTTT. The V gene is TRBV5-4, the J gene TRBJ2-3; D ambiguous. V lost 2 bases and J 1 base, leaving 5 bases between the germline ends. Per the germline V gene, CDR1 is SGHNT and CDR2 is YYREEE (reference sequence). The CDR3 totals 13 residues.

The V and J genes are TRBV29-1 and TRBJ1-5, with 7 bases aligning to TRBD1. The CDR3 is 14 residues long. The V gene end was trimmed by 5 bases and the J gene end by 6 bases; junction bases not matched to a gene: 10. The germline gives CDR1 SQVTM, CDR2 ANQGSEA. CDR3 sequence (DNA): TGCAGCGTTAAGGAGACAGGGCCGGCTCAGCCCCAGCATTTT. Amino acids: CSVKETGPAQPQHF.

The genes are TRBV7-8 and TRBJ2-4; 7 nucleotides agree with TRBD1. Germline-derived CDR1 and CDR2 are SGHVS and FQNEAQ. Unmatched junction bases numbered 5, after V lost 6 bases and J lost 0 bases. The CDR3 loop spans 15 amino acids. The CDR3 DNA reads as TGTGCCAGCAGAGAGGGGGCGGGAGCCAAAAACATTCAGTACTTC. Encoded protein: CASREGAGAKNIQYF.

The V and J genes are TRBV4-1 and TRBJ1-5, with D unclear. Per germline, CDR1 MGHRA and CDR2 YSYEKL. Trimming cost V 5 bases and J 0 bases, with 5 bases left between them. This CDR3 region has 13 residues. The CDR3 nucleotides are TGCGCCAGCAGCGCTAATAGCAATCAGCCCCAGCATTTT. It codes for CASSANSNQPQHF.

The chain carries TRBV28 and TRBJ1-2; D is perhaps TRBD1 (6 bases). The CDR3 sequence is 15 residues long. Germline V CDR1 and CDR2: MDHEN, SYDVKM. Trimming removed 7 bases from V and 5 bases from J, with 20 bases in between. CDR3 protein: CASIPSGGALYGYTF. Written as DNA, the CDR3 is TGTGCCAGCATCCCTTCGGGGGGGGCCTTGTATGGCTACACCTTC.

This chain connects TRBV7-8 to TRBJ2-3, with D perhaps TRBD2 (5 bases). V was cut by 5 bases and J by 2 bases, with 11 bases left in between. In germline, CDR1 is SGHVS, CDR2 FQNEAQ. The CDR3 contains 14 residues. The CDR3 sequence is CASSQTTSTDTQYF. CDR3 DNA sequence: TGTGCCAGCAGCCAGACTACATCCACAGATACGCAGTATTTT.

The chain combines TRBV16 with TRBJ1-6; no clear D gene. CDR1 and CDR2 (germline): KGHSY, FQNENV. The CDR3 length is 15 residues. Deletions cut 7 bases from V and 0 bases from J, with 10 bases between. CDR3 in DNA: TGTGCCAGCACCCTACCGGGCTCCTATAATTCACCCCTCCACTTT. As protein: CASTLPGSYNSPLHF. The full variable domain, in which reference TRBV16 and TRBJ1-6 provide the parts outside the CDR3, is GEEVAQTPKHLVRGEGQKAKLYCAPIKGHSYVFWYQQVLKNEFKFLISFQNENVFDETGMPKERFSAKCLPNSPCSLEIQATKLEDSAVYFCASTLPGSYNSPLHFGNGTRLTVT.

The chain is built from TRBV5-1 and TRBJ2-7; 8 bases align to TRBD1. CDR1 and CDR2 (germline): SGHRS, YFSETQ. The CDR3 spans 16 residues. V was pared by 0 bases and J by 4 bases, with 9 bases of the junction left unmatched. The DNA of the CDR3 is TGCGCCAGCAGCTTGGCCGGACAGGGCCGGTGGTACGAGCAGTACTTC. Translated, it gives CASSLAGQGRWYEQYF. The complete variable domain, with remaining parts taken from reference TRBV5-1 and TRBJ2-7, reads KAGVTQTPRYLIKTRGQQVTLSCSPISGHRSVSWYQQTPGQGLQFLFEYFSETQRNKGNFPGRFSGRQFSNSRSEMNVSTLELGDSALYLCASSLAGQGRWYEQYFGPGTRLTVT.

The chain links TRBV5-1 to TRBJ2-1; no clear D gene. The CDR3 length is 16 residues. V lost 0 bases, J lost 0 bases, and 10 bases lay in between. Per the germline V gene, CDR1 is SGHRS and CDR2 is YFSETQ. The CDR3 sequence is CASSLEPRSSYNEQFF. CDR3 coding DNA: TGCGCCAGCAGCTTGGAACCGCGGAGCTCCTACAATGAGCAGTTCTTC.

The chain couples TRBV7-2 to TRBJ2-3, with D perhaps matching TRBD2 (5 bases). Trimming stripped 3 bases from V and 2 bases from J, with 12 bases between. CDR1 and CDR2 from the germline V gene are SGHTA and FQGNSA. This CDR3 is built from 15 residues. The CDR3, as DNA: TGTGCCAGCAGCTTGGCTAGCTCAACCACAGATACGCAGTATTTT. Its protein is CASSLASSTTDTQYF.

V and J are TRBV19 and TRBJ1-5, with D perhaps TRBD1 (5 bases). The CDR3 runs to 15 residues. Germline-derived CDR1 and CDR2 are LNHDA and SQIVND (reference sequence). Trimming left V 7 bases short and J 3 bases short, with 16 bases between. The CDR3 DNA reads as TGTGCCAGTAAGGGCAGGGAAGTAGTCAATCAGCCCCAGCATTTT. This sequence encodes CASKGREVVNQPQHF. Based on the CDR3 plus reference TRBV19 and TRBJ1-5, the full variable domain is DGGITQSPKYLFRKEGQNVTLSCEQNLNHDAMYWYRQDPGQGLRLIYYSQIVNDFQKGDIAEGYSVSREKKESFPLTVTSAQKNPTAFYLCASKGREVVNQPQHFGDGTRLSIL.

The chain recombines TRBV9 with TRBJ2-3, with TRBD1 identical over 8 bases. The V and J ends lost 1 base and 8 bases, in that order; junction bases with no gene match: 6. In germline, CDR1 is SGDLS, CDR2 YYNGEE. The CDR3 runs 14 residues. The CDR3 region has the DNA TGTGCCAGCAGCGTAAACTCTCAGGGGGCTACGCAGTATTTT. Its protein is CASSVNSQGATQYF.

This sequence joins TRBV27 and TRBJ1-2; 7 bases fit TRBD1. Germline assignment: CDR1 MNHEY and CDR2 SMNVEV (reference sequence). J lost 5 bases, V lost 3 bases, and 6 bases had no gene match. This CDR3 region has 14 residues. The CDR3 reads CASSLVGTAYGYTF. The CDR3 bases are TGTGCCAGCAGTTTGGTCGGGACAGCATATGGCTACACCTTC.

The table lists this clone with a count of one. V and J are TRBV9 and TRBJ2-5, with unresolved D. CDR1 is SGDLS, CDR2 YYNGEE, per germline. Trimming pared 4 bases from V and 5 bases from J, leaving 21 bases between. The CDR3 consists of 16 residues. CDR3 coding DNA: TGTGCCAGCAGCCCTAGAGGCCTCAACGCACGGGAGACCCAGTACTTC. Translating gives CASSPRGLNARETQYF.

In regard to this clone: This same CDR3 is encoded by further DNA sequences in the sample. In DNA form, the CDR3 reads TGTGCCATCAGTGAGGCTTACCCGGTCTCCTACAATGAGCAGTTCTTC. This translates into CAISEAYPVSYNEQFF. The V call is TRBV10-3, the J call TRBJ2-1; D is ambiguous. This CDR3 contains 16 residues. V lost 2 bases and J lost 0, with 11 bases in between. The germline gives CDR1 ENHRY, CDR2 SYGVKD.

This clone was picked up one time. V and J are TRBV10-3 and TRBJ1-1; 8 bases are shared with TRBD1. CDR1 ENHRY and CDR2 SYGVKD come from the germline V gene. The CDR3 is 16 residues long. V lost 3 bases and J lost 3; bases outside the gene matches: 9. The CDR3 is CAISDPRGRPDTEAFF. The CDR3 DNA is TGTGCCATCAGTGACCCCAGGGGGCGCCCGGACACTGAAGCTTTCTTT.

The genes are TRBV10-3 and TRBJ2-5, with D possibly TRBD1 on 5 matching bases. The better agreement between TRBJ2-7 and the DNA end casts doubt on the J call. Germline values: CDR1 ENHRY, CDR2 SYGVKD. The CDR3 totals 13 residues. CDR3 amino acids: CAISPDSPYEQYF. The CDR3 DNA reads TGTGCCATCAGCCCAGACAGCCCCTACGAGCAGTACTTC.

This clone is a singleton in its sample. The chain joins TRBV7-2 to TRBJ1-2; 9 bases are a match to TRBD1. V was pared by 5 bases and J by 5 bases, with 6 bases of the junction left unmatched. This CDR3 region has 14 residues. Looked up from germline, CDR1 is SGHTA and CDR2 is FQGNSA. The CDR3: CASSLRTGDYGYTF. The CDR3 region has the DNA TGTGCCAGCAGCCTTCGGACAGGGGATTATGGCTACACCTTC. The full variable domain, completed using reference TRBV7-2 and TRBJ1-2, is GAGVSQSPSNKVTEKGKDVELRCDPISGHTALYWYRQSLGQGLEFLIYFQGNSAPDKSGLPSDRFSAERTGGSVSTLTIQRTQQEDSAVYLCASSLRTGDYGYTFGSGTRLTVV.

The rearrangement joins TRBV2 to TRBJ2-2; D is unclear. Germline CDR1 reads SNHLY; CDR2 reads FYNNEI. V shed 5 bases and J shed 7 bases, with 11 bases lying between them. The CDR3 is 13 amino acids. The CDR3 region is CASSPYNDGELFF. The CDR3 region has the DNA TGTGCCAGCAGTCCGTACAACGACGGGGAGCTGTTTTTT.